The 29 T cell receptor beta chains listed next were all sequenced from one sample in a study of HIV-infected patients and healthy controls. About 450 ng RNA was reverse transcribed with alpha and beta constant-region primers. Separate chain-specific third strand synthesis with multiplexing indices produced the alpha and beta libraries. One entry per CDR3 protein, called by TCRdb with MiXCR from the 5' RACE reads. The sample shows approximately 16,000 distinct CDR3 sequences, around 9.2% of them seen only once. The repertoire came from unfractionated whole blood and reflected all unsorted peripheral T cells. The sequencing sample was made of blood. The receptors shown here come from an adult in good health.

This clonotype was found many times. This chain joins TRBV11-2 and TRBJ2-3, with 8 nucleotides matching TRBD2. CDR1 is SGHAT, CDR2 FQNNGV, per germline. This CDR3 spans 15 amino acids. V shed 1 base and J 1 base; nucleotides not matched to a gene: 1. CDR3 loop: CASSLVGGGTDTQYF. CDR3 DNA: TGTGCCAGCAGCTTAGTCGGGGGGGGCACAGATACGCAGTATTTT.

This clonotype was recorded at least ten times. J is TRBJ1-5 and V is TRBV4-3, with 7 bases identical to TRBD1. CDR1 is LGHNA, CDR2 YSLEER, per germline. This CDR3 region has 15 residues. Trimming at V came to 3 bases and at J to 2 bases, leaving 4 bases not matched to a gene. The CDR3 loop is CASSHDRDGNQPQHF. The CDR3 nucleotides are TGCGCCAGCAGCCATGACAGGGACGGCAATCAGCCCCAGCATTTT.

Ten or more counts support this clonotype. This chain joins TRBV10-3 and TRBJ2-1, with 9 bases that match TRBD1. The trim removed 2 bases at V and 4 bases at J, leaving 15 bases unmatched. Germline V lookup: CDR1 ENHRY, CDR2 SYGVKD. The CDR3 is made up of 19 amino acids. The CDR3, as DNA: TGTGCCATCAGTGAGCATGCCCTGAGCGCAGGACAGGGGTACAATGAGCAGTTCTTC. Protein product: CAISEHALSAGQGYNEQFF.

This clonotype was found many times. The chain combines TRBV28 with TRBJ2-7; D remains unclear. Per the germline V gene, CDR1 is MDHEN and CDR2 is SYDVKM. This CDR3 has 16 amino acids. Between the trimmed V and J ends, which lost 0 bases and 2 bases, there was a span of 14 bases. CDR3 sequence (DNA): TGTGCCAGCAGTTTATGGAACTTAGAGAATACCTACGAGCAGTACTTC. It codes for CASSLWNLENTYEQYF. Supplemented by reference TRBV28 and TRBJ2-7, the full variable domain reads DVKVTQSSRYLVKRTGEKVFLECVQDMDHENMFWYRQDPGLGLRLIYFSYDVKMKEKGDIPEGYSVSREKKERFSLILESASTNQTSMYLCASSLWNLENTYEQYFGPGTRLTVT.

This clonotype counts as medium-sized. The chain couples TRBV27 to TRBJ1-5, with D unclear. Trimming took 5 bases from V and 6 from J, leaving 8 bases between them. This CDR3 has 12 amino acids. Germline V CDR1 and CDR2: MNHEY, SMNVEV (reference sequence). The CDR3 loop is CASSLLGQPQHF. The CDR3 DNA is TGTGCCAGCAGTCTTTTGGGTCAGCCCCAGCATTTT.

This clonotype was counted at least ten times. The chain carries TRBV7-2 and TRBJ2-3, with unresolved D. Germline loops: CDR1 SGHTA, CDR2 FQGNSA. This CDR3 has 13 residues. V was pared by 5 bases and J by 4 bases, with 10 bases between. The CDR3 spells CASSIDASDTQYF. The CDR3 coding sequence is TGTGCCAGCAGCATCGACGCCTCAGATACGCAGTATTTT.

J is TRBJ2-7 and V is TRBV5-4, with 7 positions matching TRBD2. The CDR3 contains 15 residues. The V and J ends lost 0 bases and 5 bases, in that order; junction bases with no gene match: 8. The V gene's germline CDR1 is SGHNT and CDR2 YYREEE (reference sequence). The CDR3, as DNA: TGTGCCAGCAGCTTGGAGGGAGCGGGATGGAACGAGCAGTACGTC. Translation gives CASSLEGAGWNEQYV.

This clonotype was counted between two and nine times. The chain uses TRBV19 and TRBJ2-1, with D possibly matching TRBD1 (6 bases). V lost 2 bases and J 6 bases, leaving 23 bases between the germline ends. This CDR3 comprises 18 residues. The germline gives CDR1 LNHDA, CDR2 SQIVND (reference sequence). The CDR3 nucleotides read TGTGCCAGTAGTATAACCGGGAAAGCACAGGGCGTTCCCAATGAGCAGTTCTTC. Protein: CASSITGKAQGVPNEQFF.

This clonotype has more than one count but fewer than ten. V and J are TRBV19 and TRBJ2-2, with D possibly TRBD1 on 6 matching bases. V gave up 5 bases and J gave up 7 bases, with 11 bases separating them. Germline lookup yields CDR1 LNHDA and CDR2 SQIVND (reference sequence). The CDR3 length is 13 residues. The DNA for the CDR3 is TGTGCCAGTAGTCCACAGGGTATCGGGGAGCTGTTTTTT. Translated, it gives CASSPQGIGELFF.

The genes are TRBV7-9 and TRBJ1-4, with D possibly being TRBD1 (5 bases). Trimming took off 6 bases at V and 3 bases at J, with 8 bases between the two ends. Germline CDR1 SEHNR, CDR2 FQNEAQ (reference sequence). This CDR3 has 13 amino acids. The CDR3, as DNA: TGTGCCAGCAGATCGGGGGCTAATGAAAAACTGTTTTTT. Translation gives CASRSGANEKLFF. Drawing the rest from reference TRBV7-9 and TRBJ1-4, the complete variable domain is DTGVSQNPRHKITKRGQNVTFRCDPISEHNRLYWYRQTLGQGPEFLTYFQNEAQLEKSRLLSDRFSAERPKGSFSTLEIQRTEQGDSAMYLCASRSGANEKLFFGSGTQLSVL.

This clonotype has a count of ten or more. The rearrangement joins TRBV20-1 to TRBJ2-2; D may match TRBD1 or TRBD2 (5 bases each). This CDR3 has 19 amino acids. Germline CDR1 DFQATT, CDR2 SNEGSKA (reference sequence). Trimming took 3 bases from V and 4 from J, leaving 27 bases between them. The CDR3 DNA is TGCAGTGCTAGCGGCCGTCATGAGGAAATAACGAGGGGCACCGGGGAGCTGTTTTTT. The encoded protein is CSASGRHEEITRGTGELFF.

In its sample, this clonotype was seen many times. This chain joins TRBV3-1 and TRBJ2-1; the match to TRBD2 covers 10 bases. CDR3 length: 18 amino acids. Per germline, CDR1 LGHDT and CDR2 YNNKEL (reference sequence). The V segment lost 3 bases and the J segment 0 bases; nucleotides outside the gene matches: 8. The DNA of the CDR3 is TGTGCCAGCAGCCAGGGACTAGCGTCCCTTAGCTCCTACAATGAGCAGTTCTTC. Protein product: CASSQGLASLSSYNEQFF.

This clonotype has a count of ten or more. The chain uses TRBV29-1 and TRBJ2-1; no firm D call. Trimming removed 4 bases from V and 4 bases from J, with 5 bases in between. The CDR3 extends over 11 amino acids. Germline values: CDR1 SQVTM, CDR2 ANQGSEA. The CDR3 nucleotides are TGCAGCGTTGCCCAGTACAATGAGCAGTTCTTC. This encodes CSVAQYNEQFF.

Ten or more counts support this clonotype. This chain connects TRBV6-4 to TRBJ2-1; 10 bases are a match to TRBD1. Looked up from germline, CDR1 is MRHNA and CDR2 is SNTAGT. The length of the CDR3 is 16 residues. With 0 bases clipped from V and 5 bases from J, the junction kept 4 bases outside the gene matches. CDR3 sequence (DNA): TGTGCCAGCAGTGACTCGCCGGGACAGGGGCACAATGAGCAGTTCTTC. Translated: CASSDSPGQGHNEQFF.

Judged by abundance, this clonotype is medium-sized. The chain uses TRBV6-5 and TRBJ2-1; the match to TRBD2 covers 8 bases. V shed 4 bases, J shed 4 bases, and the junction held 6 bases outside the gene matches. Germline lookup yields CDR1 MNHEY and CDR2 SVGAGI. This CDR3 comprises 15 residues. In DNA form, the CDR3 reads TGTGCCAGCAGTTGGGGACTAGAGGGTTACAATGAGCAGTTCTTC. Protein product: CASSWGLEGYNEQFF.

The chain uses TRBV4-1 and TRBJ1-2; D unclear. This CDR3 contains 15 residues. Germline V gives CDR1 MGHRA, CDR2 YSYEKL. V shed 0 bases and J shed 2 bases, with 10 bases lying between them. The CDR3 DNA is TGCGCCAGCAGCCAAGAAGGTCGGGTGAACTATGGCTACACCTTC. Its translation is CASSQEGRVNYGYTF.

This clonotype was counted a single time. Given a much more abundant clone one base away, this may be a read error. V is TRBV6-5 and J is TRBJ1-5; 8 nucleotides line up with TRBD1. The trim removed 4 bases at V and 9 bases at J, leaving 11 bases unmatched. In germline, CDR1 is MNHEY, CDR2 SVGAGI. CDR3 length: 15 residues. The CDR3 here is CASSLTGALDRPQHF. CDR3 sequence (DNA): TGTGCCAGCAGTTTGACAGGGGCATTAGATCGGCCCCAGCATTTT.

This clonotype was counted between two and nine times. The chain employs TRBV19 and TRBJ2-6; D ambiguous. This CDR3 has 13 residues. Trimming shortened V by 6 bases and J by 0 bases, and 3 bases separated the two germline ends. Germline loops: CDR1 LNHDA, CDR2 SQIVND (reference sequence). CDR3 DNA: TGTGCCAGTAGCGTCTCTGGGGCCAACGTCCTGACTTTC. Encoded protein: CASSVSGANVLTF.

This clonotype was found many times. V gene TRBV7-8 combines with J gene TRBJ2-7; D may be TRBD2 (6 bases). V was shortened by 2 bases and J by 3 bases, with 11 bases between the two germline ends. This CDR3 is 14 amino acids long. Germline V gives CDR1 SGHVS, CDR2 FQNEAQ. The CDR3 sequence: CASSLIMEGYEQYV. In DNA form, the CDR3 reads TGTGCCAGCAGCTTAATCATGGAGGGCTACGAGCAGTACGTC.

The chain recombines TRBV28 with TRBJ1-2; the match to TRBD1 covers 7 bases. Losses at the gene ends were 6 bases for V and 7 bases for J; bases not matched to a gene: 17. The CDR3 has 16 amino acids. Germline V gene data show CDR1 as MDHEN and CDR2 as SYDVKM. CDR3 DNA sequence: TGTGCCAGCAGCCTAGAGATTGGACAGGAAGTTACTGGCTACACCTTC. Its protein product is CASSLEIGQEVTGYTF.

This clonotype was detected many times. The chain is built from TRBV3-1 and TRBJ2-1; D is undetermined. V was shortened by 2 bases and J by 3 bases, with 11 bases between the two germline ends. Germline loops: CDR1 LGHDT, CDR2 YNNKEL (reference sequence). The CDR3 contains 15 residues. CDR3 DNA: TGTGCCAGCAGCCAAACTCAAAGAGACTACAATGAGCAGTTCTTC. Translation: CASSQTQRDYNEQFF.

This clonotype was observed at least ten times. The rearrangement joins TRBV3-1 to TRBJ2-1; the match to TRBD2 covers 11 bases. Germline CDR1 is LGHDT and CDR2 is YNNKEL (reference sequence). Germline trimming cut 0 bases from V and 9 bases from J; bases unmatched to any gene: 7. This CDR3 is built from 16 residues. The CDR3, as DNA: TGTGCCAGCAGCCAAGAATATACTAGCGGGAGAAGTGAGCAGTTCTTC. Translating it yields CASSQEYTSGRSEQFF.

This clonotype was observed at least ten times. The chain carries TRBV20-1 and TRBJ1-1; maybe TRBD1 (6 bases). V was cut by 5 bases and J by 2 bases, with 18 bases left in between. The CDR3 runs to 15 residues. CDR1 is DFQATT and CDR2 is SNEGSKA in the germline V gene (reference sequence). This CDR3 is CSADHRRGGNTEAFF. CDR3 nucleotide sequence: TGCAGTGCTGACCACAGGAGGGGGGGAAACACTGAAGCTTTCTTT.

This clonotype is medium-sized (0.01 to 0.1%) within its sample. The rearrangement links TRBV2 to TRBJ2-1; 10 bases line up with TRBD2. The CDR3 length is 15 residues. CDR1 is SNHLY, CDR2 FYNNEI, per germline. Germline trimming cut 2 bases from V and 6 bases from J; bases unmatched to any gene: 4. The CDR3 nucleotides read TGTGCCAGCAGTGAACTAGCGGGAGTTCCCAATGAGCAGTTCTTC. It encodes CASSELAGVPNEQFF.

This clonotype is labeled as medium-sized (0.01 to 0.1%). This sequence joins TRBV27 and TRBJ1-1; D possibly corresponds to TRBD1 (5 bases). V lost 6 bases to trimming and J lost 2 bases, with 10 bases between them. Germline CDR1 MNHEY, CDR2 SMNVEV (reference sequence). The CDR3 spans 13 residues. CDR3 region: CASSDRSNTEAFF. CDR3 nucleotide sequence: TGTGCCAGCAGCGACAGATCAAACACTGAAGCTTTCTTT.

This clonotype was picked up many times. The J gene is TRBJ1-6, the V gene TRBV6-6, with D uncertain. The V gene's germline CDR1 is MNHNY and CDR2 SVGAGI (reference sequence). This CDR3 comprises 14 residues. V was clipped by 3 bases and J by 7 bases, with 10 bases between them. The CDR3 region has the DNA TGTGCCAGCAGTTATTCCACGGGGAATTCACCCCTCCACTTT. The encoded protein is CASSYSTGNSPLHF.

By proportion, this clonotype is medium-sized. This chain uses TRBV5-1 with TRBJ2-2, with 11 nucleotides matching TRBD2. Germline values: CDR1 SGHRS, CDR2 YFSETQ. The CDR3 length is 18 residues. Unmatched junction bases numbered 14, after V lost 4 bases and J lost 6 bases. The CDR3 region is CASSPRTGPGLAAGELFF. The DNA for the CDR3 is TGCGCCAGCAGCCCAAGGACGGGCCCGGGACTAGCGGCCGGGGAGCTGTTTTTT.

The chain joins TRBV7-2 to TRBJ2-2, with TRBD2 as a possible D gene (6 bases). The CDR3 is 18 amino acids. V was shortened by 3 bases and J by 0 bases, with 17 bases between the two germline ends. Germline CDR1 SGHTA, CDR2 FQGNSA. The CDR3, as DNA: TGTGCCAGCAGCTTCCGAGGTCCGGCGGGGCCGAACACCGGGGAGCTGTTTTTT. It is translated as CASSFRGPAGPNTGELFF. Full variable domain (missing parts from reference TRBV7-2 and TRBJ2-2): GAGVSQSPSNKVTEKGKDVELRCDPISGHTALYWYRQSLGQGLEFLIYFQGNSAPDKSGLPSDRFSAERTGGSVSTLTIQRTQQEDSAVYLCASSFRGPAGPNTGELFFGEGSRLTVL.

The sample holds many counts of this clonotype. The J gene is TRBJ1-4, the V gene TRBV29-1, with D hard to call. Between the trimmed V and J ends, which lost 4 bases and 4 bases, there was a span of 7 bases. The length of the CDR3 is 12 residues. Germline values: CDR1 SQVTM, CDR2 ANQGSEA. The CDR3 protein is CSVGVYNEKLFF. Written as DNA, the CDR3 is TGCAGCGTTGGGGTCTATAATGAAAAACTGTTTTTT.